The 29 T cell receptor beta chains below were found in one sample sequenced in a study of T cell changes during pregnancy in multiple sclerosis. Only in-frame clones appear in the TCRdb table, and some are missing; sequencing was by immunoSEQ multiplex PCR. The sample yields under 50,000 clones, around 92% seen once. The material was CD8+ T cells from peripheral blood mononuclear cells, obtained before pregnancy. These receptors came from a female donor with multiple sclerosis, enrolled in a pregnancy study.

This rearrangement joins TRBV19 to TRBJ1-1, with 7 bases identical to TRBD1. Germline CDR1 is LNHDA and CDR2 is SQIVND (reference sequence). V trimming: 6 bases; J trimming: 1 base; junction bases outside the gene matches: 8. The CDR3 covers 15 residues. CDR3 in DNA: TGTGCCAGTAGGGTAACAGGGGAAGGGAACACTGAAGCTTTCTTT. This gives the protein CASRVTGEGNTEAFF.

This chain links TRBV6-5 with TRBJ2-2; 8 bases agree with TRBD2. CDR1 is MNHEY and CDR2 is SVGAGI in the germline V gene. The V segment lost 9 bases and the J segment 6 bases; nucleotides outside the gene matches: 9. CDR3 size: 14 residues. In DNA form, the CDR3 reads TGTGCCAGTCAATTAGCGGGGAGCTCCGGGGAGCTGTTTTTT. It yields the protein CASQLAGSSGELFF.

This clone was seen a single time. This rearrangement joins TRBV7-9 to TRBJ2-7; maybe TRBD1 (6 bases). The V end lost 8 bases, the J end lost 4 bases, and 12 bases lay between the germline ends. Germline V CDR1 and CDR2: SEHNR, FQNEAQ (reference sequence). This CDR3 has 12 residues. CDR3 nucleotide sequence: TGTGCCAGCGAGGGACATTCTTACGAGCAGTACTTC. This codes for CASEGHSYEQYF.

The V gene is TRBV27, the J gene TRBJ2-1; the match to TRBD1 covers 10 bases. The CDR3 sequence is 14 residues long. Germline lookup yields CDR1 MNHEY and CDR2 SMNVEV (reference sequence). J gave up 2 bases and V 10 bases, and 5 bases lay outside the gene matches. CDR3: CATKDRGTYNEQFF. The CDR3 DNA reads TGTGCCACTAAGGACAGGGGGACCTACAATGAGCAGTTCTTC.

The rearrangement uses TRBV27 and TRBJ2-7; 8 bases fit TRBD1. CDR3 length equals 14 residues. Trimming took 6 bases from V and 1 from J; bases not matched to a gene: 5. Germline V CDR1 and CDR2: MNHEY, SMNVEV (reference sequence). CDR3 residues: CASSLGQGSYEQYF. The CDR3 bases are TGTGCCAGCAGCCTCGGACAGGGTTCCTACGAGCAGTACTTC.

This clone appeared a single time. The chain uses TRBV4-1 and TRBJ2-4; the match to TRBD1 covers 7 bases. Germline V gives CDR1 MGHRA, CDR2 YSYEKL. This CDR3 has 17 amino acids. Losses at the gene ends were 4 bases for V and 0 bases for J; bases not matched to a gene: 9. The CDR3 loop reads CASSPLLNRGAKNIQYF. The CDR3 DNA is TGCGCCAGCAGCCCCCTGCTCAACAGGGGAGCCAAAAACATTCAGTACTTC.

The V gene is TRBV27, the J gene TRBJ1-1; D perhaps matches TRBD1 (5 bases). Germline V lookup: CDR1 MNHEY, CDR2 SMNVEV (reference sequence). Trimming removed 6 bases from V and 1 base from J, with 9 bases in between. This CDR3 has 13 residues. In DNA, the CDR3 is TGTGCCAGCAGCGGAGGGGCGAACACTGAAGCTTTCTTT. This sequence encodes CASSGGANTEAFF.

V and J are TRBV5-4 and TRBJ1-1; D call uncertain. The CDR3 loop spans 14 amino acids. Germline CDR1 is SGHNT and CDR2 is YYREEE (reference sequence). The V end was cut by 1 base, the J end by 5 bases, with 12 bases between. The chain's CDR3 is CASSLFGGNTEAFF. The CDR3 DNA is TGTGCCAGCAGCTTGTTCGGAGGGAATACTGAAGCTTTCTTT.

This rearrangement joins TRBV7-9 to TRBJ2-7; the match to TRBD2 covers 8 bases. CDR3 length equals 18 residues. The germline V gene has CDR1 SEHNR and CDR2 FQNEAQ (reference sequence). Losses at the gene ends were 8 bases for V and 6 bases for J; bases not matched to a gene: 24. DNA of the CDR3: TGTGCCAGCCTCTGGGGGTCTCTTAAAGCGGGAGACCGAATCGAGCAGTACTTC. This translates into CASLWGSLKAGDRIEQYF.

The chain combines TRBV6-1 with TRBJ1-1, with unresolved D. Germline V gives CDR1 MNHNS, CDR2 SASEGT. V shed 6 bases and J shed 2 bases, with 16 bases lying between them. The CDR3 loop spans 15 amino acids. The CDR3 DNA is TGTGCCAGCAGAGACTTGAGACGGGTTAACACTGAAGCTTTCTTT. This gives the protein CASRDLRRVNTEAFF.

V and J are TRBV28 and TRBJ2-2; TRBD2 matches 8 bases. The CDR3 is made up of 19 amino acids. J gave up 3 bases and V 4 bases, and 16 bases lay outside the gene matches. Germline CDR1 reads MDHEN; CDR2 reads SYDVKM. The DNA for the CDR3 is TGTGCCAGCAGTTCGATAGTAGGGAAGCGGGAGATGTACACCGGGGAGCTGTTTTTT. It translates to CASSSIVGKREMYTGELFF.

The chain joins TRBV14 to TRBJ2-1, with D possibly TRBD2 on 5 matching bases. This CDR3 is 14 amino acids long. The V and J ends lost 5 bases and 6 bases respectively, with 14 bases between them. Per germline, CDR1 SGHDN and CDR2 FVKESK. CDR3 bases: TGTGCCAGCAGCTTCGCCGAAGAGGGCAATGAGCAGTTCTTC. It codes for CASSFAEEGNEQFF.

The genes are TRBV27 and TRBJ2-1; D perhaps matches TRBD1 (6 bases). The CDR3 is made up of 13 amino acids. The germline gives CDR1 MNHEY, CDR2 SMNVEV (reference sequence). The V gene lost 5 bases and the J gene lost 7 bases, with 12 bases spanning the gap. CDR3 protein: CASSPPRGNEQFF. The CDR3 region has the DNA TGTGCCAGCAGTCCACCTAGGGGGAATGAGCAGTTCTTC.

The chain recombines TRBV6-1 with TRBJ1-1; D gene uncertain. Trimming shortened V by 7 bases and J by 3 bases, and 15 bases separated the two germline ends. Germline V lookup: CDR1 MNHNS, CDR2 SASEGT. CDR3 size: 14 residues. CDR3 DNA: TGTGCCAGCACCCCGGGAGGAATCGACACTGAAGCTTTCTTT. It codes for CASTPGGIDTEAFF.

The gene calls are TRBV5-1 and TRBJ2-7; D remains ambiguous. The germline CDR1 and CDR2 sequences are SGHRS and YFSETQ. This CDR3 is 14 amino acids long. Trimming stripped 4 bases from V and 3 bases from J, with 14 bases between. DNA of the CDR3: TGCGCCAGCAGCCTGAGAGGAAACAACTACGAGCAGTACTTC. Its protein is CASSLRGNNYEQYF.

The J gene is TRBJ2-6, the V gene TRBV9; D not certain. Germline lookup yields CDR1 SGDLS and CDR2 YYNGEE. The V end lost 2 bases, the J end lost 0 bases, and 6 bases lay between the germline ends. This CDR3 has 15 amino acids. Here the CDR3 reads CASSVVSSGANVLTF. CDR3 DNA: TGTGCCAGCAGCGTGGTTAGCTCTGGGGCCAACGTCCTGACTTTC.

Sample share makes this clone medium-sized. This sequence joins TRBV5-1 and TRBJ1-5; a weak D match, TRBD1 (5 bases). V was clipped by 0 bases and J by 9 bases, with 10 bases between them. This CDR3 has 13 residues. Looked up from germline, CDR1 is SGHRS and CDR2 is YFSETQ. The CDR3 bases are TGCGCCAGCAGCTTGGAAGGGGATAGGCCCCAGCATTTT. It translates to CASSLEGDRPQHF.

The V gene is TRBV7-2, the J gene TRBJ2-1; 8 bases match TRBD2. The V gene's germline CDR1 is SGHTA and CDR2 FQGNSA. V shed 6 bases, J shed 3 bases, and the junction held 10 bases outside the gene matches. This CDR3 contains 16 residues. Here the CDR3 reads CASSHPQRERYNEQFF. For the CDR3, the DNA is TGTGCCAGCAGTCATCCGCAGCGGGAGCGCTACAATGAGCAGTTCTTC.

This chain links TRBV5-4 with TRBJ2-3; 8 positions match TRBD2. CDR1 SGHNT and CDR2 YYREEE come from the germline V gene (reference sequence). J gave up 1 base and V 4 bases, and 2 bases lay outside the gene matches. The CDR3 is 14 amino acids. The CDR3 region has the DNA TGTGCCAGCAGCGCCGGGGGGGGCACAGATACGCAGTATTTT. Translated: CASSAGGGTDTQYF.

This chain uses TRBV9 with TRBJ1-4; 7 bases map to TRBD1. The germline V gene has CDR1 SGDLS and CDR2 YYNGEE. V shed 4 bases and J 5 bases; nucleotides not matched to a gene: 8. The CDR3 extends over 15 amino acids. This CDR3 reads CASSSGTERNEKLFF. The CDR3 region has the DNA TGTGCCAGCAGCTCCGGGACAGAGAGAAATGAAAAACTGTTTTTT.

The gene calls are TRBV5-6 and TRBJ2-2; TRBD1 matches at 12 bases. CDR1 and CDR2 (germline): SGHDT, YYEEEE. The CDR3 runs 16 residues. The V and J ends lost 3 bases and 8 bases, in that order; junction bases with no gene match: 8. The CDR3 protein is CASSSWDRGQLGELFF. The CDR3 nucleotides are TGTGCCAGCAGCTCGTGGGACAGGGGGCAATTAGGGGAGCTGTTTTTT. Drawing the rest from reference TRBV5-6 and TRBJ2-2, the complete variable domain is DAGVTQSPTHLIKTRGQQVTLRCSPKSGHDTVSWYQQALGQGPQFIFQYYEEEERQRGNFPDRFSGHQFPNYSSELNVNALLLGDSALYLCASSSWDRGQLGELFFGEGSRLTVL.

The V gene is TRBV9, the J gene TRBJ1-2, with TRBD1 as a possible D gene (6 bases). Germline CDR1 SGDLS, CDR2 YYNGEE. Trimming left V 4 bases short and J 0 bases short, with 19 bases between. This CDR3 spans 17 amino acids. CDR3 residues: CASSPQFWGQANYGYTF. The DNA for the CDR3 is TGTGCCAGCAGCCCCCAATTTTGGGGGCAAGCTAACTATGGCTACACCTTC.

The gene calls are TRBV27 and TRBJ2-7; possibly TRBD1 for D (6 bases). V lost 6 bases and J 3 bases, leaving 12 bases between the germline ends. CDR3 size: 13 residues. Per germline, CDR1 MNHEY and CDR2 SMNVEV (reference sequence). CDR3 in amino acids: CASSPGVSYEQYF. The CDR3 nucleotides are TGTGCCAGCAGCCCAGGGGTGAGCTACGAGCAGTACTTC.

The chain links TRBV7-2 to TRBJ2-1; a possible D gene is TRBD2 (6 bases). Germline CDR1 and CDR2: SGHTA and FQGNSA. The CDR3 extends over 14 amino acids. Trimming stripped 3 bases from V and 4 bases from J, with 10 bases between. The CDR3 here is CASSLRDGYNEQFF. CDR3 sequence (DNA): TGTGCCAGCAGCTTGCGGGACGGTTACAATGAGCAGTTCTTC.

The gene calls are TRBV19 and TRBJ2-7; 8 positions match TRBD1. CDR1 is LNHDA, CDR2 SQIVND, per germline (reference sequence). The CDR3 contains 16 residues. Trimming cost V 5 bases and J 5 bases; bases outside gene matches: 14. CDR3 nucleotides: TGTGCCAGTAGTTCTACTCCCGGGACAGGACAAGACGAGCAGTACTTC. The encoded protein is CASSSTPGTGQDEQYF.

The gene calls are TRBV7-9 and TRBJ1-1, with D hard to call. CDR3 length: 12 residues. CDR1 SEHNR and CDR2 FQNEAQ come from the germline V gene (reference sequence). V was cut by 5 bases and J by 8 bases, with 12 bases left in between. CDR3 protein: CASSPGNEEAFF. CDR3 in DNA: TGTGCCAGCAGCCCCGGGAATGAGGAAGCTTTCTTT.

The chain carries TRBV7-9 and TRBJ2-7, with D perhaps TRBD2 (6 bases). Germline values: CDR1 SEHNR, CDR2 FQNEAQ (reference sequence). CDR3 length: 14 amino acids. Trimming shortened V by 6 bases and J by 2 bases, and 14 bases separated the two germline ends. This chain's CDR3 is CASRPGTATYEQYF. Here the CDR3 DNA reads TGTGCCAGCAGGCCCGGGACTGCAACCTACGAGCAGTACTTC.

The V and J genes are TRBV2 and TRBJ1-3, with 7 bases aligning to TRBD1. The CDR3 is made up of 15 amino acids. Germline assignment: CDR1 SNHLY and CDR2 FYNNEI. V shed 6 bases, J shed 2 bases, and the junction held 7 bases outside the gene matches. Written as DNA, the CDR3 is TGTGCCAGCAGCGACAGGGACAGCCCTGGAAACACCATATATTTT. It encodes CASSDRDSPGNTIYF.

J is TRBJ2-2 and V is TRBV25-1; D is possibly TRBD2 (5 bases). V lost 4 bases to trimming and J lost 3 bases, with 12 bases between them. The CDR3 is 15 amino acids. CDR1 is MGHDK and CDR2 is SYGVNS in the germline V gene. In nucleotides, the CDR3 is TGTGCCAGCAGTGGAGACAAACTAGACACCGGGGAGCTGTTTTTT. Protein sequence: CASSGDKLDTGELFF.